This TCR beta chain appears in the sequencing data of a study of CD8 T cells in ankylosing spondylitis. The study, taken as a whole, reports: Reports say disease-linked clones showed up significantly more in matched ankylosing spondylitis synovial fluid.

With 8 bases removed from V and 5 bases from J, the gap between germline ends came to 12 bases. Germline CDR1 MNHNY, CDR2 SVGAGI (reference sequence). The CDR3 loop spans 13 amino acids. TCRdb called the 5' RACE reads again in MiXCR, with one record for every CDR3 protein. Among 250,000 to 400,000 distinct CDR3 sequences listed, 11% were seen once. This clonotype was observed many times. No antigen is known for it. The receptor was isolated from a female donor with ankylosing spondylitis or in good health (not recorded which). The gene calls are TRBV6-6 and TRBJ2-2, with D hard to call. Sequenced material: blood, either unsorted or a sorted T cell fraction (not recorded which). The CDR3 DNA is TGTGCCAGCCAAGGGATACGGACCGGGGAGCTGTTTTTT. It is translated as CASQGIRTGELFF.